This is a list of T cell receptor beta chains from one sample in a study of cytomegalovirus exposure and HLA in healthy donors. TCRdb keeps only in-frame clones here, not all; method: immunoSEQ multiplex PCR. The table shows 130,000 to 150,000 clones, with 75% to 80% occurring only once. Source material: PBMCs. The origin of the receptors is a male donor in good health and CMV-seronegative. The CDR3 runs from the conserved cysteine through the conserved F or W. The order of the fields is CDR3 protein, CDR3 DNA, D gene, clone size, J gene, V gene. D genes are given only for firm matches. Size is stated for part of the rows, as once, few or many counts, or as a class when the clone is expanded.

CDR3aa: CASSQDRGTLQYF
CDR3nt: TGCGCCAGCAGCCAAGATCGGGGGACCCTACAGTACTTC
d_gene: -
abundance: -
j_gene: TRBJ2-7
v_gene: TRBV4-3

CDR3aa: CASSPDQVNEQFF
CDR3nt: TGCGCCAGCAGCCCTGACCAGGTCAATGAGCAGTTCTTC
d_gene: -
abundance: few
j_gene: TRBJ2-1
v_gene: TRBV5-1

CDR3aa: CSVEVGGDTQYF
CDR3nt: TGCAGCGTTGAAGTGGGAGGAGATACGCAGTATTTT
d_gene: -
abundance: -
j_gene: TRBJ2-3
v_gene: TRBV29-1

CDR3aa: CASSEDRTQAFF
CDR3nt: TGTGCCAGCAGTGAAGACAGAACTCAAGCTTTCTTT
d_gene: -
abundance: -
j_gene: TRBJ1-1
v_gene: TRBV2

CDR3aa: CASSDLAGAYNEQFF
CDR3nt: TGCGCCAGCAGCGACCTTGCGGGGGCCTACAATGAGCAGTTCTTC
d_gene: TRBD2
abundance: -
j_gene: TRBJ2-1
v_gene: TRBV5-1

CDR3aa: CAWSVPSGGRQETQYF
CDR3nt: TGTGCCTGGAGTGTCCCTAGCGGGGGGCGCCAAGAGACCCAGTACTTC
d_gene: TRBD2
abundance: -
j_gene: TRBJ2-5
v_gene: TRBV30

CDR3aa: CASSWPGMGTQYF
CDR3nt: TGTGCCAGCAGTTGGCCGGGGATGGGTACGCAGTATTTT
d_gene: -
abundance: -
j_gene: TRBJ2-3
v_gene: TRBV6-5

CDR3aa: CASSQDRTAGTGELFF
CDR3nt: TGTGCCAGCAGCCAAGATCGAACAGCAGGGACCGGGGAGCTGTTTTTT
d_gene: -
abundance: -
j_gene: TRBJ2-2
v_gene: TRBV4-2

CDR3aa: CASSQGSGQPQHF
CDR3nt: TGCGCCAGCAGCCAAGGAAGCGGTCAGCCCCAGCATTTT
d_gene: -
abundance: few
j_gene: TRBJ1-5
v_gene: TRBV4-1

CDR3aa: CASSLGDRVYGYTF
CDR3nt: TGTGCCAGCAGCTTGGGTGACAGGGTCTATGGCTACACCTTC
d_gene: TRBD1
abundance: -
j_gene: TRBJ1-2
v_gene: TRBV5-6

CDR3aa: CASSGGLAGGTDTQYF
CDR3nt: TGTGCCAGCAGCGGGGGACTAGCGGGGGGCACAGATACGCAGTATTTT
d_gene: TRBD2
abundance: few
j_gene: TRBJ2-3
v_gene: TRBV7-6

CDR3aa: CASSPEPRQGADRGYTF
CDR3nt: TGTGCCAGCAGCCCCGAACCCCGACAGGGGGCGGATCGGGGCTACACCTTC
d_gene: TRBD1
abundance: -
j_gene: TRBJ1-2
v_gene: TRBV9

CDR3aa: CASSVQGAATDTQYF
CDR3nt: TGTGCCAGCAGTGTACAGGGGGCTGCGACAGATACGCAGTATTTT
d_gene: TRBD1
abundance: few
j_gene: TRBJ2-3
v_gene: TRBV6-4

CDR3aa: CASSLGLAGKANTGELFF
CDR3nt: TGTGCCAGCAGCTTAGGACTAGCGGGGAAGGCGAACACCGGGGAGCTGTTTTTT
d_gene: TRBD2
abundance: -
j_gene: TRBJ2-2
v_gene: TRBV13

CDR3aa: CASSLRGKGNQPQHF
CDR3nt: TGTGCCAGCAGCTTACGGGGAAAAGGCAATCAGCCCCAGCATTTT
d_gene: -
abundance: -
j_gene: TRBJ1-5
v_gene: TRBV13

CDR3aa: CASSPETSSLLYEQYF
CDR3nt: TGTGCCAGCAGCCCAGAGACTAGTTCCCTCCTCTACGAGCAGTACTTC
d_gene: -
abundance: -
j_gene: TRBJ2-7
v_gene: TRBV7-6

CDR3aa: CASSQDIPGLAVLSEQYF
CDR3nt: TGTGCCAGCAGCCAAGATATTCCGGGACTAGCGGTCCTTAGCGAGCAGTACTTC
d_gene: TRBD2
abundance: few
j_gene: TRBJ2-7
v_gene: TRBV14

CDR3aa: CASGSTARVYNEQFF
CDR3nt: TGTGCTAGTGGTTCCACGGCCCGGGTCTACAATGAGCAGTTCTTC
d_gene: -
abundance: few
j_gene: TRBJ2-1
v_gene: TRBV12-5

CDR3aa: CASSQTGGLHSGELFF
CDR3nt: TGTGCCAGCAGCCAAACAGGGGGCCTTCACAGCGGGGAGCTGTTTTTT
d_gene: TRBD1
abundance: -
j_gene: TRBJ2-2
v_gene: TRBV7-9

CDR3aa: CASSLAGGLASYNEQFF
CDR3nt: TGTGCCAGCAGCTTAGCGGGGGGACTAGCCTCCTACAATGAGCAGTTCTTC
d_gene: TRBD2
abundance: -
j_gene: TRBJ2-1
v_gene: TRBV7-6

CDR3aa: CASSFMTGSNYGYTF
CDR3nt: TGTGCCAGCAGTTTCATGACAGGCTCAAACTATGGCTACACCTTC
d_gene: -
abundance: -
j_gene: TRBJ1-2
v_gene: TRBV27

CDR3aa: CASSYSIASGSYEQYF
CDR3nt: TGTGCCAGCAGTTACTCGATCGCTAGCGGCTCCTACGAGCAGTACTTC
d_gene: TRBD2
abundance: -
j_gene: TRBJ2-7
v_gene: TRBV6-5

CDR3aa: CAISEPGQGAGLYGYTF
CDR3nt: TGTGCCATCAGTGAGCCGGGACAGGGGGCCGGCCTCTATGGCTACACCTTC
d_gene: TRBD1
abundance: few
j_gene: TRBJ1-2
v_gene: TRBV10-3

CDR3aa: CASSLKEDGGYTF
CDR3nt: TGCGCCAGCAGCTTGAAGGAGGACGGCGGCTACACCTTC
d_gene: -
abundance: -
j_gene: TRBJ1-2
v_gene: TRBV5-1

CDR3aa: CASSLGGDTDTQYF
CDR3nt: TGTGCCAGCAGCCTGGGGGGTGACACAGATACGCAGTATTTT
d_gene: -
abundance: -
j_gene: TRBJ2-3
v_gene: TRBV11-2

CDR3aa: CAGKTGWVEKLFF
CDR3nt: TGTGCCGGGAAGACAGGGTGGGTTGAAAAACTGTTTTTT
d_gene: TRBD1
abundance: few
j_gene: TRBJ1-4
v_gene: TRBV2

CDR3aa: CAISGTIAGTRGDTQYF
CDR3nt: TGTGCCATCAGTGGAACTATAGCGGGGACCCGGGGAGATACGCAGTATTTT
d_gene: TRBD2
abundance: -
j_gene: TRBJ2-3
v_gene: TRBV10-3

CDR3aa: CASSSPRGSYNEQFF
CDR3nt: TGTGCCAGCAGCTCCCCCCGGGGGTCCTACAATGAGCAGTTCTTC
d_gene: -
abundance: -
j_gene: TRBJ2-1
v_gene: TRBV7-2

CDR3aa: CASSRSKEIDEQYF
CDR3nt: TGTGCCAGCAGCAGGAGTAAGGAAATCGACGAGCAGTACTTC
d_gene: -
abundance: few
j_gene: TRBJ2-7
v_gene: TRBV9

CDR3aa: CASSPGGGGRRDIQYF
CDR3nt: TGTGCCAGCAGCCCCGGGGGCGGGGGGCGAAGAGACATTCAGTACTTC
d_gene: TRBD2
abundance: few
j_gene: TRBJ2-4
v_gene: TRBV7-6

CDR3aa: CASSSNERSEQYF
CDR3nt: TGCGCCAGCAGCTCAAATGAGAGGTCCGAGCAGTACTTC
d_gene: -
abundance: once
j_gene: TRBJ2-7
v_gene: TRBV5-1

CDR3aa: CASSLGTGSDYGYTF
CDR3nt: TGTGCCAGCTCACTAGGGACAGGGTCTGACTATGGCTACACCTTC
d_gene: TRBD1
abundance: -
j_gene: TRBJ1-2
v_gene: TRBV18

CDR3aa: CASSQDWRGLNTEAFF
CDR3nt: TGCGCCAGCAGCCAAGATTGGAGGGGTTTGAACACTGAAGCTTTCTTT
d_gene: -
abundance: -
j_gene: TRBJ1-1
v_gene: TRBV4-3

CDR3aa: CASSYSGEVTYGTQYF
CDR3nt: TGTGCCAGCAGTTACTCTGGTGAGGTGACTTATGGGACCCAGTACTTC
d_gene: -
abundance: -
j_gene: TRBJ2-5
v_gene: TRBV6-5

CDR3aa: CSVGPGTSTDTQYF
CDR3nt: TGCAGCGTGGGCCCCGGGACTAGCACAGATACGCAGTATTTT
d_gene: -
abundance: -
j_gene: TRBJ2-3
v_gene: TRBV29-1

CDR3aa: CASGLQGWNGYTF
CDR3nt: TGTGCCAGCGGCTTACAGGGCTGGAATGGCTACACCTTC
d_gene: -
abundance: -
j_gene: TRBJ1-2
v_gene: TRBV28

CDR3aa: CASSYSSGGTAEAFF
CDR3nt: TGTGCCAGCAGTTACTCATCGGGGGGGACGGCTGAAGCTTTCTTT
d_gene: -
abundance: -
j_gene: TRBJ1-1
v_gene: TRBV6-6

CDR3aa: CSVRQIGGYTF
CDR3nt: TGCAGCGTTCGACAAATCGGTGGCTACACCTTC
d_gene: -
abundance: few
j_gene: TRBJ1-2
v_gene: TRBV29-1

CDR3aa: CASSVAPGAISEQYF
CDR3nt: TGTGCCAGCAGCGTAGCTCCGGGAGCTATTAGCGAGCAGTACTTC
d_gene: -
abundance: -
j_gene: TRBJ2-7
v_gene: TRBV9

CDR3aa: CASSQDPSGASQTQYF
CDR3nt: TGCGCCAGCAGCCAAGATCCTAGCGGGGCGTCCCAGACCCAGTACTTC
d_gene: TRBD2
abundance: -
j_gene: TRBJ2-5
v_gene: TRBV4-3

CDR3aa: CASSFNRNTEAFF
CDR3nt: TGTGCCAGCAGCTTTAACAGAAACACTGAAGCTTTCTTT
d_gene: -
abundance: -
j_gene: TRBJ1-1
v_gene: TRBV5-4

CDR3aa: CASSGRQGPNTEAFF
CDR3nt: TGTGCCAGCAGTGGGAGACAGGGCCCGAACACTGAAGCTTTCTTT
d_gene: TRBD1
abundance: few
j_gene: TRBJ1-1
v_gene: TRBV2

CDR3aa: CSTQIGSGSYNEQFF
CDR3nt: TGCAGCACTCAAATTGGTAGCGGGTCCTACAATGAGCAGTTCTTC
d_gene: TRBD2
abundance: -
j_gene: TRBJ2-1
v_gene: TRBV29-1

CDR3aa: CASSLQTGLYEQYF
CDR3nt: TGTGCCAGCAGTTTGCAGACAGGGCTGTACGAGCAGTACTTC
d_gene: TRBD1
abundance: few
j_gene: TRBJ2-7
v_gene: TRBV27

CDR3aa: CASSLEGVATANYGYTF
CDR3nt: TGCGCCAGCAGCTTGGAGGGGGTCGCGACCGCTAACTATGGCTACACCTTC
d_gene: -
abundance: -
j_gene: TRBJ1-2
v_gene: TRBV5-1

CDR3aa: CASSVAGPRLAPQHF
CDR3nt: TGTGCCAGTAGTGTTGCGGGACCGAGATTAGCGCCCCAGCATTTT
d_gene: -
abundance: -
j_gene: TRBJ1-5
v_gene: TRBV19

CDR3aa: CASSPKLAGGVAGDNEQFF
CDR3nt: TGTGCCAGTAGTCCGAAACTAGCGGGAGGCGTAGCGGGTGACAATGAGCAGTTCTTC
d_gene: TRBD2
abundance: few
j_gene: TRBJ2-1
v_gene: TRBV19

CDR3aa: CASSELHSGGQETQYF
CDR3nt: TGTGCCAGCAGTGAATTGCATTCAGGGGGCCAAGAGACCCAGTACTTC
d_gene: TRBD1
abundance: -
j_gene: TRBJ2-5
v_gene: TRBV25-1

CDR3aa: CASSAGWRARTCNEQFF
CDR3nt: TGTGCCAGCAGCGCGGGTTGGCGAGCCCGAACCTGCAATGAGCAGTTCTTC
d_gene: -
abundance: -
j_gene: TRBJ2-1
v_gene: TRBV11-2

CDR3aa: CASSRLGNTEAFF
CDR3nt: TGTGCCAGCAGCCGACTTGGGAACACTGAAGCTTTCTTT
d_gene: -
abundance: -
j_gene: TRBJ1-1
v_gene: TRBV7-3

CDR3aa: CASSSMAGPYYGYTF
CDR3nt: TGTGCCAGCAGCTCAATGGCAGGGCCATACTATGGCTACACCTTC
d_gene: -
abundance: -
j_gene: TRBJ1-2
v_gene: TRBV7-2

CDR3aa: CSVGRDRGPGANVLTF
CDR3nt: TGCAGCGTCGGCCGGGACAGGGGTCCTGGGGCCAACGTCCTGACTTTC
d_gene: TRBD1
abundance: -
j_gene: TRBJ2-6
v_gene: TRBV29-1

CDR3aa: CASRPGQGSNQPQHF
CDR3nt: TGTGCCAGCAGACCGGGACAGGGTAGCAATCAGCCCCAGCATTTT
d_gene: TRBD1
abundance: -
j_gene: TRBJ1-5
v_gene: TRBV6-1

CDR3aa: CASSTGMDTQYF
CDR3nt: TGTGCCAGCAGCACCGGGATGGATACGCAGTATTTT
d_gene: -
abundance: -
j_gene: TRBJ2-3
v_gene: TRBV7-9